This T cell receptor beta chain came from a study of blood T cell repertoires in COVID-19. Study information: Sources were T cells, B-cell-depleted T cells, or PBMCs; the material itself was cDNA or gDNA.

As handled by the study authors: Reference gene primer amplification gave nucleated cell count estimates. Assay used: immunoSEQ multiplex PCR; TCRdb lists only in-frame clones, some missing. The V and J calls and clone size were taken over from that table, and D and trimming were inferred from the DNA. The sample yields roughly 200,000 clones, around 84% seen once. Looked up from germline, CDR1 is SEHNR and CDR2 is FQNEAQ (reference sequence). V lost 5 bases to trimming and J lost 4 bases; unmatched junction nucleotides: 11. The CDR3 length is 16 residues. The TCR was taken from a human donor in a cohort sampled during active COVID-19. The sample comprised peripheral blood. The chain recombines TRBV7-9 with TRBJ2-1; TRBD2 matches at 7 bases. CDR3: CASSPGTTLIYNEQFF. The CDR3 DNA reads as TGTGCCAGCAGCCCGGGGACTACACTTATTTACAATGAGCAGTTCTTC.